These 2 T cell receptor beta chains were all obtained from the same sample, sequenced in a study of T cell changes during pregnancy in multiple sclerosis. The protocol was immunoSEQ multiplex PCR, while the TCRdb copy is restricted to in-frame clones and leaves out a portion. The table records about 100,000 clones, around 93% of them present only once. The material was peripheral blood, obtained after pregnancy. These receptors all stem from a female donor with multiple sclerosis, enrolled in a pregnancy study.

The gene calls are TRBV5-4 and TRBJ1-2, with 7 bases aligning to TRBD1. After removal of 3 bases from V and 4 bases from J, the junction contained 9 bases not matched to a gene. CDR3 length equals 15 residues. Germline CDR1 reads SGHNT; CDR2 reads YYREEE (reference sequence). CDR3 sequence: CASSSPGQTLYGYTF. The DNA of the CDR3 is TGTGCCAGCAGCTCCCCGGGACAGACTCTCTATGGCTACACCTTC.

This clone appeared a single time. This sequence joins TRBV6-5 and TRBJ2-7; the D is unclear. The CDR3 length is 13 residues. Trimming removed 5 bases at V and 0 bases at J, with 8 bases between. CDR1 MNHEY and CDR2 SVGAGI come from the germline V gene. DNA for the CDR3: TGTGCCAGCAGTAAAGACATCTCCTACGAGCAGTACTTC. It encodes CASSKDISYEQYF.